This TCR beta chain was found in a study of blood T cell repertoires in COVID-19. Overall study: Acute and convalescent COVID-19 samples came from the United States, Italy and Spain. PBMCs, B-cell-depleted T cells, or T cells were the source of the cDNA or gDNA that made up the material.

The authors' processing: Estimated nucleated cell counts came from reference gene primer amplification. Assay used: immunoSEQ multiplex PCR; TCRdb lists only in-frame clones, some missing. V and J calls plus clone size are reproduced from that table; the DNA served to infer D and trimming. In the table there are tens of thousands of clones, 90% of which are singletons. The sequence came from a man aged 80 or over with acute or convalescent COVID-19. Sequenced: peripheral blood.

The chain's CDR3 is CASSQVPGQGSPLHF. The CDR3, as DNA: TGTGCCAGCAGCCAAGTCCCGGGACAGGGTTCACCCCTCCACTTT. The chain is built from TRBV3-1 (or the pseudogene TRBV3-2) and TRBJ1-6; 9 bases align to TRBD1. The CDR3 consists of 15 residues. With 1 base clipped from V and 9 bases from J, the junction kept 4 bases outside the gene matches. Germline V gene lookup returns CDR1 LGHDT and CDR2 YNNKEL (reference sequence).